Listed below are T cell receptor beta chains from one sample, sequenced in a study of CD8 T cells in ankylosing spondylitis. A single record per CDR3 protein comes from TCRdb applying MiXCR to the 5' RACE reads. The data hold some 270,000 distinct CDR3 sequences, with more than 15% observed a single time. Specimen: blood, either unsorted or a sorted T cell fraction (not recorded which). The receptors were sampled from a male donor with ankylosing spondylitis or in good health (not recorded which). CDR3s include the opening cysteine and the closing phenylalanine or tryptophan. D genes are given only for firm matches. Size values are once, few and many counts, or a class for expanded clones, and some rows have none.

d_call,cdr3_length,clone_size,v_call,j_call,cdr3_aa,cdr3_nt
.,14,many,TRBV28,TRBJ2-2,CASGGQTNTGELFF,TGTGCCAGCGGAGGACAGACAAACACCGGGGAGCTGTTTTTT
TRBD2,15,.,TRBV7-3,TRBJ2-3,CASSFSGGHIDTQYF,TGTGCCAGCAGCTTTAGCGGGGGCCACATAGATACGCAGTATTTT
TRBD1,16,.,TRBV5-6,TRBJ2-5,CASSLAGTVELETQYF,TGTGCCAGCAGCTTGGCCGGGACAGTAGAGTTGGAGACCCAGTACTTC
TRBD1,16,many,TRBV10-3,TRBJ2-3,CAISGSGTANKGTQYF,TGTGCCATCAGCGGATCCGGGACAGCCAACAAGGGTACGCAGTATTTT
TRBD1,15,few,TRBV29-1,TRBJ1-3,CSVEFQGASGNTIYF,TGCAGCGTTGAGTTCCAGGGGGCATCTGGAAACACCATATATTTT
.,17,many,TRBV20-1,TRBJ1-4,CSARELGGDATNEKLFF,TGCAGTGCTAGAGAACTGGGCGGAGATGCAACTAATGAAAAACTGTTTTTT
.,14,.,TRBV29-1,TRBJ2-2,CSVASGENTGELFF,TGCAGCGTCGCTTCCGGGGAGAACACCGGGGAGCTGTTTTTT
TRBD2,15,many,TRBV5-8,TRBJ2-1,CASSLGLAGDNEQFF,TGTGCCAGCAGCTTGGGGCTAGCGGGCGACAATGAGCAGTTCTTC
.,14,.,TRBV7-9,TRBJ2-1,CASSTWTVRGEQFF,TGTGCCAGCAGCACCTGGACAGTTAGGGGTGAGCAGTTCTTC
.,12,.,TRBV21-1,TRBJ2-7,CASSKDRYERYF,TGTGCCAGCAGCAAAGACAGATACGAGCGGTACTTC
.,15,.,TRBV6-1,TRBJ2-1,CASKEGEGVYNEQFF,TGTGCCAGCAAGGAGGGGGAGGGGGTTTACAATGAGCAGTTCTTC
TRBD1,16,many,TRBV6-2/TRBV6-3,TRBJ2-7,CASSYPEGQGSYEQYF,TGTGCCAGCAGTTATCCTGAGGGACAGGGCTCCTACGAGCAGTACTTC
TRBD2,14,many,TRBV20-1,TRBJ2-3,CSATTSGSTDTQYF,TGCAGTGCTACGACTAGCGGGAGCACAGATACGCAGTATTTT
TRBD1,15,.,TRBV6-5,TRBJ2-2,CASSYGTGGTGELFF,TGTGCCAGCAGTTACGGGACAGGGGGCACCGGGGAGCTGTTTTTT
.,14,.,TRBV27,TRBJ2-7,CASSPLLFPYEQYF,TGTGCCAGCAGTCCCCTTTTGTTTCCCTACGAGCAGTACTTC